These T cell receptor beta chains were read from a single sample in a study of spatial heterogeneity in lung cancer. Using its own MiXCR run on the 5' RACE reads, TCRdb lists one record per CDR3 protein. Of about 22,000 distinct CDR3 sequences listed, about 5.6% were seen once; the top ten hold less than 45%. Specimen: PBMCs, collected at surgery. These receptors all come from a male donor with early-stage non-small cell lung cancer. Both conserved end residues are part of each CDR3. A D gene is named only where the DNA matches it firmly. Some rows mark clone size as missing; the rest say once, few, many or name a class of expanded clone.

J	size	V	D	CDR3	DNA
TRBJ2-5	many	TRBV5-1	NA	CASSLASEARETQYF	TGCGCCAGCAGCTTGGCGAGCGAGGCGCGGGAGACCCAGTACTTC
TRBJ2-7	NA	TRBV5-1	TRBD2	CASSLAGLAGEQYF	TGCGCCAGCAGCTTGGCGGGACTAGCTGGCGAGCAGTACTTC
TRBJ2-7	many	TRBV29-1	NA	CSVDADDSYEQYF	TGCAGCGTTGATGCGGACGACTCCTACGAGCAGTACTTC
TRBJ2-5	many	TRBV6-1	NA	CASSEETQYF	TGTGCCAGCAGTGAAGAGACCCAGTACTTC
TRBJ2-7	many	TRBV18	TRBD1	CASSPLRDRDYEQYF	TGTGCCAGCTCACCACTACGGGACAGGGACTACGAGCAGTACTTC
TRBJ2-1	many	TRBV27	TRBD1	CASSTRTGATLNSYNEQFF	TGTGCCAGCAGTACCAGGACAGGGGCGACCCTAAACTCCTACAATGAGCAGTTCTTC
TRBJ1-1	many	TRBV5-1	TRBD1	CASSEGANTEAFF	TGCGCCAGCAGCGAGGGGGCGAACACTGAAGCTTTCTTT
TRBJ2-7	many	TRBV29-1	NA	CSVGDLPYEQYF	TGCAGCGTTGGGGACTTACCCTACGAGCAGTACTTC
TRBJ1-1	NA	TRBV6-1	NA	CASEGFGRNTEAFF	TGTGCTAGCGAGGGGTTTGGGAGGAACACTGAAGCTTTCTTT
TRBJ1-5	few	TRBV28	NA	CASSPLGRGQPQHF	TGTGCCAGCAGCCCCCTGGGTCGGGGGCAGCCCCAGCATTTT
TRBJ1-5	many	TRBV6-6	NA	CASNLLNTGTQPQHF	TGTGCCAGCAACCTACTCAACACGGGCACCCAGCCCCAGCATTTT
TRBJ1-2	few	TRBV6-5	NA	CANSSRGRGDAGYTF	TGTGCCAACAGTTCACGGGGCAGGGGAGATGCTGGCTACACCTTC
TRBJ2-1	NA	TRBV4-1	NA	CASRPTVLQSHNEQFF	TGCGCCAGCAGACCGACAGTACTCCAGTCCCACAATGAGCAGTTCTTC
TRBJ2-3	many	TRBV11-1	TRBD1	CASSPRGRSTDTQYF	TGTGCCAGCAGCCCCAGGGGGCGGAGCACAGATACGCAGTATTTT
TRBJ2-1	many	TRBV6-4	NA	CARIGTAAQFF	TGTGCCAGAATCGGGACCGCAGCTCAGTTCTTC
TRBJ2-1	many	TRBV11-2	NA	CASSQILFEQFF	TGTGCCAGCAGCCAGATTCTGTTTGAGCAGTTCTTC
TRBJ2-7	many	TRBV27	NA	CASSLLAGNTYEQYF	TGTGCCAGCAGTTTATTAGCTGGCAACACCTACGAGCAGTACTTC
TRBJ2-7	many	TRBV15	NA	CATSTRGHYEQYF	TGTGCCACCAGCACCCGGGGCCACTACGAGCAGTACTTC
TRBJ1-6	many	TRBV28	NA	CASSLGGQKYNSPLHF	TGTGCCAGCAGTTTAGGTGGACAGAAATATAATTCACCCCTCCACTTT
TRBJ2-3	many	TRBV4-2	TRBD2	CASSQEGSGAPTDTQYF	TGTGCCAGCAGCCAAGAGGGTAGCGGGGCCCCCACAGATACGCAGTATTTT
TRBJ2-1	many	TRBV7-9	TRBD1	CASSTGLRGSSYNEQFF	TGTGCCAGCAGCACGGGGCTCAGGGGGTCCTCCTACAATGAGCAGTTCTTC
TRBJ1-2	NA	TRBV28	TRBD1	CASSLGGTVYGYTF	TGTGCCAGCAGTTTAGGGGGGACAGTCTATGGCTACACCTTC
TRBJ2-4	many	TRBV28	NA	CASTPSSHTLAKNIQYF	TGTGCCAGCACCCCCTCCTCCCACACTCTAGCCAAAAACATTCAGTACTTC
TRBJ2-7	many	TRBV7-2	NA	CASSLSRVSYEQYF	TGTGCCAGCAGCTTAAGCAGGGTGAGCTACGAGCAGTACTTC
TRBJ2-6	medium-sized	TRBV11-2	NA	CASSSRGSGANVLTF	TGTGCCAGCAGCAGCAGGGGCTCTGGGGCCAACGTCCTGACTTTC
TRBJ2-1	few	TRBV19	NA	CASSNPTSYNEQFF	TGTGCCAGTAGTAATCCAACCTCCTACAATGAGCAGTTCTTC
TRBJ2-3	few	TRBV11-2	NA	CASSSLSITDTQYF	TGTGCCAGCAGCTCCCTTAGCATCACAGATACGCAGTATTTT
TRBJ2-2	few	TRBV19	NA	CASRRALSFTGELFF	TGTGCCAGCCGCCGGGCCCTCTCGTTCACCGGGGAGCTGTTTTTT
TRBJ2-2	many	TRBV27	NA	CASSLSKGGVGTGELFF	TGTGCCAGCAGTTTATCGAAAGGGGGAGTAGGAACCGGGGAGCTGTTTTTT
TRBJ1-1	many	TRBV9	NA	CASSVGPVNTEAFF	TGTGCCAGCAGCGTAGGCCCGGTGAACACTGAAGCTTTCTTT
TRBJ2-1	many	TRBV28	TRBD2	CASSFGLASNEQFF	TGTGCCAGCAGTTTTGGACTAGCGAGCAATGAGCAGTTCTTC
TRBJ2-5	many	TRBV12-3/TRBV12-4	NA	CACSGTAGETQYF	TGTGCCTGTTCGGGGACCGCTGGGGAGACCCAGTACTTC
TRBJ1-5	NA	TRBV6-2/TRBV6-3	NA	CASSSTGTRQPQHF	TGTGCCAGCAGTTCTACAGGGACCCGTCAGCCCCAGCATTTT